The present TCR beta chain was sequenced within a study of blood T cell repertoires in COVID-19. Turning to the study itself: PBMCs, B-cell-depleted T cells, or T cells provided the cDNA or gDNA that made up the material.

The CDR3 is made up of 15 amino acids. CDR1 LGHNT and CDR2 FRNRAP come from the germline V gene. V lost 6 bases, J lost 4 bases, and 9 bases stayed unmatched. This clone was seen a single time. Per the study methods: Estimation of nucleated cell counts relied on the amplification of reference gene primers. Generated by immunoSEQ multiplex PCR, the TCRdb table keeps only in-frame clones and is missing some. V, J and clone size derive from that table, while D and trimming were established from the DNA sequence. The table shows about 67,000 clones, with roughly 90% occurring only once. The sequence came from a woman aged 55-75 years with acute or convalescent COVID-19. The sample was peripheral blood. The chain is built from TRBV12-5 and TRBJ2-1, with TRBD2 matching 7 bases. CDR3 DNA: TGTGCTAGTGGCAAGTCAGGGAGGGGATACAATGAGCAGTTCTTC. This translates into CASGKSGRGYNEQFF. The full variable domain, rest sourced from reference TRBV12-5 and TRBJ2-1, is DARVTQTPRHKVTEMGQEVTMRCQPILGHNTVFWYRQTMMQGLELLAYFRNRAPLDDSGMPKDRFSAEMPDATLATLKIQPSEPRDSAVYFCASGKSGRGYNEQFFGPGTRLTVL.